The clone carrying this T cell receptor (beta chain) has just a few counts. No antigen is known for it. The source of the sample is a study of T cell responses to AZD1222 COVID-19 vaccine. Study-level findings and limits: The study sampled repertoires only after the peak T cell response. Spike was spanned by vaccine-associated CD4 TCRs, which were dominant at 160-218 and 743-854.

This CDR3 is built from 15 residues. Germline CDR1 MNHNS, CDR2 SASEGT. V lost 3 bases and J lost 0, with 9 bases in between. The repertoire was sequenced with immunoSEQ multiplex PCR; TCRdb's copy has only in-frame clones and lacks some. This table holds some 80,000 clones, about nine tenths found once. The chain recombines TRBV6-1 with TRBJ1-5, with unresolved D. The sequences come from peripheral blood, collected on day 0 of AZD1222 vaccination. This TCR derives from an adult in good health. The CDR3 DNA follows: TGTGCCAGCAGTGAGTGGGGTAATAGCAATCAGCCCCAGCATTTT. Residues: CASSEWGNSNQPQHF.